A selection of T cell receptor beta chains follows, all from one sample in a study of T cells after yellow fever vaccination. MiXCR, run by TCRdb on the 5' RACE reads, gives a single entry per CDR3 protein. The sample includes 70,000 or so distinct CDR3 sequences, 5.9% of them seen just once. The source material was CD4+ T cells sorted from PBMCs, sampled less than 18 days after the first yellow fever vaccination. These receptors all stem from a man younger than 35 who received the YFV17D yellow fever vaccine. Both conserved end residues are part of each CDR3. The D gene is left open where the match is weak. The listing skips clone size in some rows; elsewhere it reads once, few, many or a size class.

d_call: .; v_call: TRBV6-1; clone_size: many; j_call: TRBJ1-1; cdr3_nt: TGTGCCAGCAGTAACCCCGGGACGGCTGGCACTGAAGCTTTCTTT; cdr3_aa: CASSNPGTAGTEAFF
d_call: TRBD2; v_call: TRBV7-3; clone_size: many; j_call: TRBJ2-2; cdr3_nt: TGTGCCAGCAGCCGTAGCGGGTCCGTGGGGGGGGAGCTGTTTTTT; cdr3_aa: CASSRSGSVGGELFF
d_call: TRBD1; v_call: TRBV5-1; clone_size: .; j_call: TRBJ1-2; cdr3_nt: TGCGCCAGCAGCTCAACAGGGGAGACAAACTATGGCTACACCTTC; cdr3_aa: CASSSTGETNYGYTF
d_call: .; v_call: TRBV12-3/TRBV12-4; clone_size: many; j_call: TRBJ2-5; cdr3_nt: TGTGCCAGCAGTTTAGCGGGGGGGCCAGAGACCCAGTACTTC; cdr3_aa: CASSLAGGPETQYF
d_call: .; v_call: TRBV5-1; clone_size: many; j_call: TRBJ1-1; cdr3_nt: TGCGCCAGCAGCCCGGGCACCGGGTTGGCGGGCACTGAAGCTTTCTTT; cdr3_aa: CASSPGTGLAGTEAFF
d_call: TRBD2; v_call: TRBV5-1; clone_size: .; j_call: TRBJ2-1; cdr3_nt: TGCGCCAGCGGGCTAGACGCGGGGGGATACAATGAGCAGTTCTTC; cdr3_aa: CASGLDAGGYNEQFF
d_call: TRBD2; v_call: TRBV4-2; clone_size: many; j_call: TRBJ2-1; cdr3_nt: TGTGCCAGCAGCAAGGGCGGGGGGGTCCAAGGCGGTGAGCAGTTCTTC; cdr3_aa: CASSKGGGVQGGEQFF
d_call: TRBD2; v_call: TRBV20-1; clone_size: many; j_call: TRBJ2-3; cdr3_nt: TGCAGTGCTCATTCTGCGGGGGGAGGAACAGATACGCAGTATTTT; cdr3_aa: CSAHSAGGGTDTQYF
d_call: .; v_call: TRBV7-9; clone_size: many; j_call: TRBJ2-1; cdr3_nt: TGTGCCAGCAGCTTAAAACCCCAGGGGGGGTACAATGAGCAGTTCTTC; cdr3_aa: CASSLKPQGGYNEQFF
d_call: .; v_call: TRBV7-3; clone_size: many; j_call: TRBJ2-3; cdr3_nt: TGTGCCAGCAGCCGGGGCATCACAGATACGCAGTATTTT; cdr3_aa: CASSRGITDTQYF
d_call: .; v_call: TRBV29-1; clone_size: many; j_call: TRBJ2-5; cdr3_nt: TGCAGCGTTGAAGATCTTCTAGGGACCGAGACCCAGTACTTC; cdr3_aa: CSVEDLLGTETQYF
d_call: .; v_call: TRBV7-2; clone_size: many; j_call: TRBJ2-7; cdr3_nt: TGTGCCAGCAGCTTAGGGGACGGGCGTTACGAGCAGTACTTC; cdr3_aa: CASSLGDGRYEQYF
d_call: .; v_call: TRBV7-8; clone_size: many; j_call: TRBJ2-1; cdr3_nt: TGTGCCAGCAGCTTGGGGCACGGGGAGAAAGAGTTCTTC; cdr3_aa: CASSLGHGEKEFF
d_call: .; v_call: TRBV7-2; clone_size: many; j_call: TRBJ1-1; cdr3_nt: TGTGCCAGCAGCTTACAGAAGAACACTGAAGCTTTCTTT; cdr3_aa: CASSLQKNTEAFF
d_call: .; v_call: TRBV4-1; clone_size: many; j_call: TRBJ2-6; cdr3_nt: TGCGCCAGCAGGGGGGACGGCTACTTCTCTGGGGCCAACGTCCTGACTTTC; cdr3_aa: CASRGDGYFSGANVLTF
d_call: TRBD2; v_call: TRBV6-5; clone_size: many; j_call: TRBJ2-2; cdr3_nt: TGTGCCAGCAGTTCCGGGACTAGCGAACCCGGGGAGCTGTTTTTT; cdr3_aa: CASSSGTSEPGELFF
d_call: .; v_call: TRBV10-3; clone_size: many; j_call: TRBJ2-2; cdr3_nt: TGTGCCATCACTGGACAGTCCACCGGGGAGCTGTTTTTT; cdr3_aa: CAITGQSTGELFF
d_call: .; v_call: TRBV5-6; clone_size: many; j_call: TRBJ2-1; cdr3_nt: TGTGCCAGCAGCGGGGGTAAGCGCCAAAGTAGGAATGAGCAGTTCTTC; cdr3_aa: CASSGGKRQSRNEQFF
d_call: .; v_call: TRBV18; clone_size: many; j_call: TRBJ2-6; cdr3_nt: TGTGCCAGCTCTTCAACGGGGGCTGGGGCCAACGTCCTGACTTTC; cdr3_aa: CASSSTGAGANVLTF
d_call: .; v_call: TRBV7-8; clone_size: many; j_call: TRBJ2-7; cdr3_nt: TGTGCCAGCAGCTTAGAACGGGTACCCAAGTCCGAGCAGTACTTC; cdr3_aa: CASSLERVPKSEQYF
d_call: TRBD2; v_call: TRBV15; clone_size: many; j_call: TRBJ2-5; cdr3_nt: TGTGCCACCAGTCCCGGGGAGTTGGCGGGGGAAGAGACCCAGTACTTC; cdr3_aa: CATSPGELAGEETQYF
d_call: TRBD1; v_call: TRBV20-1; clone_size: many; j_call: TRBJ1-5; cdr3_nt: TGCAGTGCTAGAGGACAGGGGGCCCAGCCCCAGCATTTT; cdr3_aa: CSARGQGAQPQHF
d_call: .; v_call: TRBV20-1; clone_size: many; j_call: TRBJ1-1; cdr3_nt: TGCAGTGCTAGAGGCGGCGGGGGAAACACTGAAGCTTTCTTT; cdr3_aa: CSARGGGGNTEAFF
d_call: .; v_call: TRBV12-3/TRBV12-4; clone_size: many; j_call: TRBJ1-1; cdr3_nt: TGTGCCAGCACCCTAAGCAGGGGCACTGAAGCTTTCTTT; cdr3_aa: CASTLSRGTEAFF
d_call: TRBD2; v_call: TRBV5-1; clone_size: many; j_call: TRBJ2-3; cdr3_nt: TGCGCCAGCAGCTTTTACGGGGGGGCAGATACGCAGTATTTT; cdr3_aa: CASSFYGGADTQYF
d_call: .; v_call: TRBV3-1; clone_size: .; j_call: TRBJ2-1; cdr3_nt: TGTGCCAGCACCCAAGGTCCCACCTTGGGGTCATACAATGAGCAGTTCTTC; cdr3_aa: CASTQGPTLGSYNEQFF
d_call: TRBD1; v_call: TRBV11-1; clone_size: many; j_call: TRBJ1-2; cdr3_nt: TGTGCCAGCAGCTTGGACAGGGCTTATGGCTACACCTTC; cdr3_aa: CASSLDRAYGYTF
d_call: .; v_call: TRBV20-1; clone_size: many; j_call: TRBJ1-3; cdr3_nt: TGCAGTGCTTCCTACTCTGGAAACACCATATATTTT; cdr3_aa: CSASYSGNTIYF
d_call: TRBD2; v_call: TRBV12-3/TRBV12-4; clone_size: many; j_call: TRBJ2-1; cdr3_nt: TGTGCCAACCCGGGACTAGCTTACAATGAGCAGTTCTTC; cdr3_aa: CANPGLAYNEQFF
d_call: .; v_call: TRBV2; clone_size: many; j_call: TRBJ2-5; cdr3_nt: TGTGCCAGCAGTGCAGCCCAAGAGACCCAGTACTTC; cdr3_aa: CASSAAQETQYF
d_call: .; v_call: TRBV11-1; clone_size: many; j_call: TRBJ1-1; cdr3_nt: TGTGCCAGCATTTTCGCGGGGGGCACTGAAGCTTTCTTT; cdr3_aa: CASIFAGGTEAFF
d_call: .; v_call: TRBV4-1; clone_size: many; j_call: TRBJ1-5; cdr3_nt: TGCGCCAGCAGCCAGGGACTCCGCAATCAGCCCCAGCATTTT; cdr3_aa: CASSQGLRNQPQHF
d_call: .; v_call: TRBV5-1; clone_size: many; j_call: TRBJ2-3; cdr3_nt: TGCGCCAGCAGCTTGATGTCAGATACGCAGTATTTT; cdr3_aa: CASSLMSDTQYF
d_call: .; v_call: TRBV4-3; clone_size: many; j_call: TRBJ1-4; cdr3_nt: TGCGCCAGCAGCCCATGGACATCCCGGGGTAATGAAAAACTGTTTTTT; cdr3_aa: CASSPWTSRGNEKLFF
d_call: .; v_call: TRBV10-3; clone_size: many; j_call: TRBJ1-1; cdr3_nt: TGTGCCATCTCGTCAGTTGAAAACACTGAAGCTTTCTTT; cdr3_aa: CAISSVENTEAFF
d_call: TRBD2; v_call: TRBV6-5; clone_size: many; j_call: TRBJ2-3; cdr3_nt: TGTGCCAGCACCCCAGGGACTAACACAGATACGCAGTATTTT; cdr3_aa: CASTPGTNTDTQYF
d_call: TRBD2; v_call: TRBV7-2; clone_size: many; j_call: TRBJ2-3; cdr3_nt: TGTGCCAGCAGCTTTCCGCGGGGGGGTAGGCAAGATACGCAGTATTTT; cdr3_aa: CASSFPRGGRQDTQYF
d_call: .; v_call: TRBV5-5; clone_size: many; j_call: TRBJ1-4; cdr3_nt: TGTGCCAGCAGCTTGGGATTGGGCCATGAAAAACTGTTTTTT; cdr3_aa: CASSLGLGHEKLFF
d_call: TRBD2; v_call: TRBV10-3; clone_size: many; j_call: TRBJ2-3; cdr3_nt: TGTGCCATCAGTGAGGGCGGGGGGGCAGATACGCAGTATTTT; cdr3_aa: CAISEGGGADTQYF
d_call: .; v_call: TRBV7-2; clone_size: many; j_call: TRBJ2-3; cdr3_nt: TGTGCCAGCAGCTTAGGATTCTGGGCGACAGATACGCAGTATTTT; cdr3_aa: CASSLGFWATDTQYF
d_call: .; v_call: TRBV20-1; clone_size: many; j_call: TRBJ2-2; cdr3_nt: TGCAGTGCTGTCCCCCGGGGGGCATTCGGCGGGGAGCTGTTTTTT; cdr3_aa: CSAVPRGAFGGELFF
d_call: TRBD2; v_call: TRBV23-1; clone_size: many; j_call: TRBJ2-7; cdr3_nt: TGCGCCAGACGACTAGCGGGGGGGAGGTTGGACGAGCAGTACTTC; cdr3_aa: CARRLAGGRLDEQYF
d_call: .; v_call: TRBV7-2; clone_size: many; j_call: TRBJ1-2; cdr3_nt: TGTGCCAGCAGCCCCGGCCAGGGCTACACCTTC; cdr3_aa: CASSPGQGYTF
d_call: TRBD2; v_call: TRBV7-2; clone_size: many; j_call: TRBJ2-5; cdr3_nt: TGTGCCAGCAGCTTAGGACTAGCGAGGGAGACCCAGTACTTC; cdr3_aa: CASSLGLARETQYF
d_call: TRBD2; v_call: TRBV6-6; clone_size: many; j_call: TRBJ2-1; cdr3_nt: TGTGCCAGCTCCCGGGCGGGGGACAATGAGCAGTTCTTC; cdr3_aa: CASSRAGDNEQFF
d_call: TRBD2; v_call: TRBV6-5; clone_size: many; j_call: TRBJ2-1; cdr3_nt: TGTGCCAGCAACCCCTCCGCGGGGCTAGCGGGGGCGTATGAGCAGTTCTTC; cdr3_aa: CASNPSAGLAGAYEQFF
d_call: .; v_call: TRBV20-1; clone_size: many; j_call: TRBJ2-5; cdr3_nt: TGCAGTGCTAGAGATGGACGCCTCCAAGAGACCCAGTACTTC; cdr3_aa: CSARDGRLQETQYF
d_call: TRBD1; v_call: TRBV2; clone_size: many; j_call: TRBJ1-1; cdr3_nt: TGTGCCAGCAGTGGTTCAGGGGGCGAAGCTTTCTTT; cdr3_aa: CASSGSGGEAFF
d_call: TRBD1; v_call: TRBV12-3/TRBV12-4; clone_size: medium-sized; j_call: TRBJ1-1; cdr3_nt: TGTGCCAGCAGTTTTCTTAGGGGCGGGACAGGGGATCTCGTGAACACTGAAGCTTTCTTT; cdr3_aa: CASSFLRGGTGDLVNTEAFF